What follows are 9 T cell receptor beta chains derived from one specimen sequenced in a study of CD8 T cells in ankylosing spondylitis (dated by TCRdb to 2015 to 2018). Library generation was performed with 5' RACE. The data were produced on an Illumina HiSeq 2500. The public reads were reanalyzed by TCRdb: fastp trimming at Q25, MiXCR alignment, in-frame beta chains only. Each record represents a unique CDR3 protein, reported with the most common genes and DNA among its rows. In this sample the table shows about 110,000 distinct CDR3 sequences, approximately 25% of which occur a single time. The top ten constitute 10% to 15% of the sample. Sequencing was done on a sample of synovial fluid, either unsorted or a sorted T cell fraction (not recorded which). The receptors were sampled from a male donor with ankylosing spondylitis.

This clonotype was seen a few times. The chain is built from TRBV20-1 and TRBJ2-3; 9 bases line up with TRBD1. V lost 0 bases, J lost 2 bases, and 6 bases stayed unmatched. CDR3 length: 16 residues. Germline V lookup: CDR1 DFQATT, CDR2 SNEGSKA (reference sequence). The CDR3 bases are TGCAGTGCTAGAGATGCGGGACAGGGTTTCACAGATACGCAGTATTTT. Protein: CSARDAGQGFTDTQYF.

The sample holds many counts of this clonotype. The rearrangement uses TRBV7-9 and TRBJ2-7, with no clear D. The CDR3 runs to 12 residues. Trimming took 2 bases from V and 4 from J, leaving 6 bases between them. Germline V gene lookup returns CDR1 SEHNR and CDR2 FQNEAQ (reference sequence). The CDR3 reads CASSLQSYEQYF. The CDR3 bases are TGTGCCAGCAGCTTACAGAGTTACGAGCAGTACTTC.

The table lists this clonotype with a few counts. The V gene is TRBV5-1, the J gene TRBJ2-3, with D unresolved. V lost 4 bases and J lost 5, with 11 bases in between. This CDR3 comprises 13 residues. CDR1 and CDR2 from the germline V gene are SGHRS and YFSETQ. The CDR3 nucleotides read TGCGCCAGCAGCCCCATAGTGGGAGATACGCAGTATTTT. Its protein is CASSPIVGDTQYF.

This clonotype was counted at least ten times. The gene calls are TRBV24-1 and TRBJ1-1, with D possibly TRBD1 on 5 matching bases. Trimming cost V 0 bases and J 9 bases, with 7 bases left between them. Germline assignment: CDR1 KGHDR and CDR2 SFDVKD. The CDR3 is 12 residues long. This CDR3 is CATSDLGTKAFF. Here the CDR3 DNA reads TGTGCCACCAGTGATTTGGGGACCAAAGCTTTCTTT.

The chain recombines TRBV27 with TRBJ1-5; no clear D gene. Germline lookup yields CDR1 MNHEY and CDR2 SMNVEV (reference sequence). The CDR3 is 14 residues long. V lost 3 bases to trimming and J lost 7 bases, with 13 bases between them. The CDR3 region is CASSFPYRHQPQHF. The CDR3 coding sequence is TGTGCCAGCAGTTTTCCCTATCGTCACCAGCCCCAGCATTTT.

This clonotype has ten or more counts. The V and J genes are TRBV29-1 and TRBJ1-2; D gene unclear. Trimming pared 0 bases from V and 4 bases from J, leaving 9 bases between. Germline loops: CDR1 SQVTM, CDR2 ANQGSEA. CDR3 size: 13 residues. CDR3 sequence reads: CSVEDTASYGYTF. In nucleotides, the CDR3 is TGCAGCGTTGAAGACACAGCAAGCTATGGCTACACCTTC.

This clonotype came up a few times. The rearrangement joins TRBV5-6 to TRBJ2-7, with 8 bases that match TRBD2. CDR3 length: 15 amino acids. Unmatched junction bases numbered 12, after V lost 4 bases and J lost 6 bases. The germline CDR1 and CDR2 sequences are SGHDT and YYEEEE. CDR3 nucleotides: TGTGCCAGCAGCAAGAACATGGTAGCGGGAAGCGAGCAGTACGTC. Translating gives CASSKNMVAGSEQYV.

The chain uses TRBV4-2 and TRBJ2-7, with 10 bases lining up with TRBD2. Germline V gene lookup returns CDR1 LGHNA and CDR2 YNFKEQ. The CDR3 has 16 amino acids. The trim removed 3 bases at V and 3 bases at J, leaving 8 bases unmatched. CDR3 in DNA: TGTGCCAGCAGCCAGGACCTGGGGACTAGCGTCTACGAGCAGTACTTC. This translates into CASSQDLGTSVYEQYF.

This clonotype was observed at least ten times. This chain uses TRBV14 with TRBJ2-1; D ambiguous. The CDR3 contains 15 residues. CDR1 and CDR2 from the germline V gene are SGHDN and FVKESK. V was cut by 1 base and J by 1 base, with 8 bases left in between. This CDR3 reads CASSQGAISYNEQFF. The CDR3 DNA is TGTGCCAGCAGCCAAGGCGCTATTTCCTACAATGAGCAGTTCTTC.